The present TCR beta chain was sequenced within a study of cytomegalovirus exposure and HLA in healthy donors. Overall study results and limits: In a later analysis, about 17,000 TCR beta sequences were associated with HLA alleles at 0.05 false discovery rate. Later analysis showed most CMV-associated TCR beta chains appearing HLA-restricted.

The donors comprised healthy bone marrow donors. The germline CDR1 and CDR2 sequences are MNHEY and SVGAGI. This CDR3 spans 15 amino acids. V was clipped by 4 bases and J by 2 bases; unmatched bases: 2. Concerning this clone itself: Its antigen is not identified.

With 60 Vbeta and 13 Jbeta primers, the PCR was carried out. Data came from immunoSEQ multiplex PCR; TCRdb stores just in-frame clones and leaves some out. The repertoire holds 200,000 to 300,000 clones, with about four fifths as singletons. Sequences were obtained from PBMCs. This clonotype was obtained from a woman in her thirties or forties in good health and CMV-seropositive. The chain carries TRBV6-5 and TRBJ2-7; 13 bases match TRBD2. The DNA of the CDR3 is TGTGCCAGCAGTTCGGGACTAGCGGGAACCTACGAGCAGTACTTC. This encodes CASSSGLAGTYEQYF.